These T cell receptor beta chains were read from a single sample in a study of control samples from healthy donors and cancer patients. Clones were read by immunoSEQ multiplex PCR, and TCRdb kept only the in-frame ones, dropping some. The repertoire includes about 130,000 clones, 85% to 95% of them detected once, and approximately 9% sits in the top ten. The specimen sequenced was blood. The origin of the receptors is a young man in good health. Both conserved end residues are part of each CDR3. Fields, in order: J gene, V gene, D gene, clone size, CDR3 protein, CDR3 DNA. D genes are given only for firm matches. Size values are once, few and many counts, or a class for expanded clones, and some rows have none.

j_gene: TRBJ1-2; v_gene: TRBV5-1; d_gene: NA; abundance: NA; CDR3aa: CASSLELGTHGYTF; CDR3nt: TGCGCCAGCAGCTTGGAACTTGGGACCCATGGCTACACCTTC
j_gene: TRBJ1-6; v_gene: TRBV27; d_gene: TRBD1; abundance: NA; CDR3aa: CASSQGGGASPLHF; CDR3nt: TGTGCCAGCAGTCAGGGGGGGGGCGCGTCACCCCTCCACTTT
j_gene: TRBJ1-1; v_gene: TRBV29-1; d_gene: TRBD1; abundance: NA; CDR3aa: CSAGQGTTEAFF; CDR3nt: TGCAGCGCTGGACAGGGGACCACTGAAGCTTTCTTT
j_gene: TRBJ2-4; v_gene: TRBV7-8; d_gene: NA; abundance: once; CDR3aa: CASSLGAGVNIQYF; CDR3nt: TGTGCCAGCAGCTTAGGGGCAGGGGTTAACATTCAGTACTTC
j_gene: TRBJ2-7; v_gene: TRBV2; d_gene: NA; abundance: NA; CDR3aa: CASSEQGMGYEQYF; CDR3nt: TGTGCCAGCAGTGAACAGGGTATGGGTTACGAGCAGTACTTC
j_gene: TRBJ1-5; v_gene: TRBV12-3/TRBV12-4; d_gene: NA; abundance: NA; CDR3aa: CASSLGGDQPQHF; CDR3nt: TGTGCCAGCAGTTTAGGCGGGGACCAGCCCCAGCATTTT
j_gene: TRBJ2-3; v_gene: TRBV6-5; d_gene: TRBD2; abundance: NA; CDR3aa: CASSWTSGGPSDTQYF; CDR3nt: TGTGCCAGCAGTTGGACTAGCGGGGGACCTTCAGATACGCAGTATTTT
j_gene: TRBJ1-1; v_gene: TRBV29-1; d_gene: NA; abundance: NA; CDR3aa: CSVPRGSLNTEAFF; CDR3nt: TGCAGCGTGCCCCGTGGCAGTTTGAACACTGAAGCTTTCTTT
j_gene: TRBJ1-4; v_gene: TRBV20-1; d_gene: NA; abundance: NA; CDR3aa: CSASGGPNEKLFF; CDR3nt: TGCAGTGCCAGTGGGGGACCTAATGAAAAACTGTTTTTT
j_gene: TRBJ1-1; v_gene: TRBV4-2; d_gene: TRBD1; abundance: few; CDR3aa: CASSQEGQEAFF; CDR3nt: TGTGCCAGCAGCCAAGAGGGACAGGAAGCTTTCTTT
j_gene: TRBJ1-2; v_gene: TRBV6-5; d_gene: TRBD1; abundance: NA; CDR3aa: CASSFQTGGGYTF; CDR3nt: TGTGCCAGCAGTTTTCAGACAGGGGGAGGCTACACCTTC
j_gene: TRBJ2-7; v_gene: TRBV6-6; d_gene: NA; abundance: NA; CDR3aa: CASNPSQVVLSYEQYF; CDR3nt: TGTGCCAGCAACCCCTCCCAGGTGGTGTTGTCCTACGAGCAGTACTTC
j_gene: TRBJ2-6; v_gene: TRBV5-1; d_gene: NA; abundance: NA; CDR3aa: CASSLAIQATSGANVLTF; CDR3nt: TGCGCCAGCAGCTTGGCCATACAGGCTACCTCTGGGGCCAACGTCCTGACTTTC
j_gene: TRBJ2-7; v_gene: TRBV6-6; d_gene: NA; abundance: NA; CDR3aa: CASSNRDAEQYF; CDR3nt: TGTGCCAGCAGTAACCGGGACGCCGAGCAGTACTTC
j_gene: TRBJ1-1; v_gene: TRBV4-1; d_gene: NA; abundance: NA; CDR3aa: CASSQDQAGPNTEAFF; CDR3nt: TGCGCCAGCAGCCAAGATCAGGCGGGGCCGAACACTGAAGCTTTCTTT
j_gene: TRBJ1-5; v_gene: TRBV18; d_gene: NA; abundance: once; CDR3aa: CASSQYRQTNQPQHF; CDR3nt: TGTGCCAGCTCACAATACAGACAGACGAATCAGCCCCAGCATTTT
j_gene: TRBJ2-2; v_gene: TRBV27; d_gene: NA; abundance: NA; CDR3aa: CASTSTGELFF; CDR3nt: TGTGCCAGCACGTCCACCGGGGAGCTGTTTTTT
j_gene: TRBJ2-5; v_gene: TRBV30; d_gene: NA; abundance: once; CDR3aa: CAWSVLGGDYQETQYF; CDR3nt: TGTGCCTGGAGTGTACTAGGGGGGGACTATCAAGAGACCCAGTACTTC
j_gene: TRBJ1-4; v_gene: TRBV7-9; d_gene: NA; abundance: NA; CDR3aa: CASSLAGNNNEKLFF; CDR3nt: TGTGCCAGCAGCTTGGCGGGAAATAATAATGAAAAACTGTTTTTT
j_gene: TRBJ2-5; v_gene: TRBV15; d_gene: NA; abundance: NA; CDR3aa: CATSRPGRMGETQYF; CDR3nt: TGTGCCACCAGCAGGCCCGGAAGGATGGGGGAGACCCAGTACTTC
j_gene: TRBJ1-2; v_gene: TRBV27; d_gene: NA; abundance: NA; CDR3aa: CASSLGVGGLYGYTF; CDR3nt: TGTGCCAGCAGTTTGGGCGTCGGCGGGCTCTATGGCTACACCTTC
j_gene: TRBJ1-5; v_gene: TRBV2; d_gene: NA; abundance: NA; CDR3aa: CACSPGRDQPQHF; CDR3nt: TGTGCCTGCTCCCCCGGGCGAGATCAGCCCCAGCATTTT
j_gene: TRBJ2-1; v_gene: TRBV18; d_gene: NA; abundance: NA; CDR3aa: CASSPDRAYNEQFF; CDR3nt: TGTGCCAGCTCACCGGACAGAGCCTACAATGAGCAGTTCTTC
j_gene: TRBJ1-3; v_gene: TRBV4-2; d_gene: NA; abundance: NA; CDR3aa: CASSQVGTGNTIYF; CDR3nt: TGTGCCAGCAGCCAAGTGGGTACTGGAAACACCATATATTTT
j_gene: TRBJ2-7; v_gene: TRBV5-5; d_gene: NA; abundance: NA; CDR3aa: CASRNSRDTRHEQYF; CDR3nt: TGTGCCAGCAGAAATTCCCGGGACACCCGACACGAGCAGTACTTC
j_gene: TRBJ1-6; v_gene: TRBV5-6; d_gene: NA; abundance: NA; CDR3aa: CASSLANSPLHF; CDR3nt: TGTGCCAGCAGCTTGGCGAATTCACCCCTCCACTTT
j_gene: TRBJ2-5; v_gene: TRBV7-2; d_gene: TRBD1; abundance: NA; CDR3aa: CASSQGQGLMETQYF; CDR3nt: TGTGCCAGCAGCCAAGGACAGGGGTTAATGGAGACCCAGTACTTC
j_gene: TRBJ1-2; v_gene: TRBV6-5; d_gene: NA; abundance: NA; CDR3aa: CATQPPGRNYGYTF; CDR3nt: TGTGCCACCCAACCCCCTGGACGGAACTATGGCTACACCTTC